This TCR beta chain is from a study of CD8 T cells in ankylosing spondylitis. TCRdb re-derived calls from the 5' RACE reads in MiXCR, one entry per CDR3 protein. The sample shows some 220,000 distinct CDR3 sequences, 8.2% of them seen only once. This clonotype was recorded many times. What it binds is unknown. Study-wide results and limits: Previous work reported some of these motif variants in the synovial fluid and blood of reactive arthritis.

This CDR3 region has 12 residues. Trimming left V 5 bases short and J 7 bases short, with 12 bases between. Germline CDR1 DFQATT, CDR2 SNEGSKA (reference sequence). This TCR was recovered from a female donor with ankylosing spondylitis or in good health (not recorded which). The sequenced sample was blood, either unsorted or a sorted T cell fraction (not recorded which). The gene calls are TRBV20-1 and TRBJ2-1; possibly TRBD2 for D (6 bases). CDR3 in DNA: TGCAGTGCTGGAGGGAGGTTTAATGAGCAGTTCTTC. It yields the protein CSAGGRFNEQFF.